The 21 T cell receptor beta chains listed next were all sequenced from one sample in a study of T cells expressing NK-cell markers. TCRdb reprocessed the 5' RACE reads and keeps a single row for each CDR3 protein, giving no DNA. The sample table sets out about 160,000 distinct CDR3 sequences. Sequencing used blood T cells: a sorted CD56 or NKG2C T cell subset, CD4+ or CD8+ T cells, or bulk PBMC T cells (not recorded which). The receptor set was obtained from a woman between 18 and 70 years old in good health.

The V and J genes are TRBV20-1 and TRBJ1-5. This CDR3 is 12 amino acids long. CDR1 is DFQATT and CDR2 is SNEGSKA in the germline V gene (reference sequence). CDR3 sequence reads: CSARDRLSPQHF.

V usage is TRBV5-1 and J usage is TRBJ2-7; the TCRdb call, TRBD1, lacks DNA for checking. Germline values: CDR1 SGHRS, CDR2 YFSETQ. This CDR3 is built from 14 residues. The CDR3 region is CASSFGQGGYEQYF.

This CDR3 reads CASSLLVASEDTQYF. This chain uses TRBV28 with TRBJ2-3. In germline, CDR1 is MDHEN, CDR2 SYDVKM. The CDR3 runs to 15 residues.

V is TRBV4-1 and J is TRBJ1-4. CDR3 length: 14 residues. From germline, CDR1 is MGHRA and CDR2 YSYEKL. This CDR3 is CASSQGLANEKLSF.

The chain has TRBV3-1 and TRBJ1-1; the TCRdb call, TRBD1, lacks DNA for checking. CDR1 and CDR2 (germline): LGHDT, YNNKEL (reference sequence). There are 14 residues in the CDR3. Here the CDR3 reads CASSRTGVNTEAFF. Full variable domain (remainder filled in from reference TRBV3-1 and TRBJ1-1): DTAVSQTPKYLVTQMGNDKSIKCEQNLGHDTMYWYKQDSKKFLKIMFSYNNKELIINETVPNRFSPKSPDKAHLNLHINSLELGDSAVYFCASSRTGVNTEAFFGQGTRLTVV.

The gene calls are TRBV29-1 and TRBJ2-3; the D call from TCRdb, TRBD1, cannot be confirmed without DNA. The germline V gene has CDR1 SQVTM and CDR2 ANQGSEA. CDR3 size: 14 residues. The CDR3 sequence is CSASSGTRGDTQYF.

CDR3 residues: CASSQGPENTEAFF. The chain couples TRBV7-9 to TRBJ1-1; TCRdb proposes TRBD1, but this gene call is untestable without DNA. The CDR3 has 14 amino acids. The germline CDR1 and CDR2 sequences are SEHNR and FQNEAQ (reference sequence). The full variable domain, completed using reference TRBV7-9 and TRBJ1-1, is DTGVSQNPRHKITKRGQNVTFRCDPISEHNRLYWYRQTLGQGPEFLTYFQNEAQLEKSRLLSDRFSAERPKGSFSTLEIQRTEQGDSAMYLCASSQGPENTEAFFGQGTRLTVV.

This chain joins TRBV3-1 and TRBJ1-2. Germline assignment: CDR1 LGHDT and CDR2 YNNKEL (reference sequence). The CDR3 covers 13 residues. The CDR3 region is CASSTPRFYGYTF.

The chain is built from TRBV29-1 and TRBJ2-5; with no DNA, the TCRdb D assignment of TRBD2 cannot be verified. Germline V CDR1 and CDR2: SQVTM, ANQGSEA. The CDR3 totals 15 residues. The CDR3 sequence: CSVERGGGIGETQYF.

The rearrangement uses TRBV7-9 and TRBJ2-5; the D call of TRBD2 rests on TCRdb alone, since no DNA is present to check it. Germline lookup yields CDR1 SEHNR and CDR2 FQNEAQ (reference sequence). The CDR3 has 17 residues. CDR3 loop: CASSLAGRGPTAETQYF. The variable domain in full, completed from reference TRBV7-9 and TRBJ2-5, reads DTGVSQNPRHKITKRGQNVTFRCDPISEHNRLYWYRQTLGQGPEFLTYFQNEAQLEKSRLLSDRFSAERPKGSFSTLEIQRTEQGDSAMYLCASSLAGRGPTAETQYFGPGTRLLVL.

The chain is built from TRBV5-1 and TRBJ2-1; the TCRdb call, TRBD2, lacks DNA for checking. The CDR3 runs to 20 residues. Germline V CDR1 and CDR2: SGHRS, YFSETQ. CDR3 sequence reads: CASSPRLAGGLSNSYNEQFF.

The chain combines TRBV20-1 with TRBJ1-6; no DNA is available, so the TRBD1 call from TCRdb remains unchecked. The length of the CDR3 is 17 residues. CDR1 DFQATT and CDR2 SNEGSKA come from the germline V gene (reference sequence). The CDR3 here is CSASGQALNSYNSPLHF.

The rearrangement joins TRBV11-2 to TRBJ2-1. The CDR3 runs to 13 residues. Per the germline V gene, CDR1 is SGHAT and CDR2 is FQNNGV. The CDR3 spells CASSSGLAGEQFF. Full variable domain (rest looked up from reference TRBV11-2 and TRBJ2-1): EAGVAQSPRYKIIEKRQSVAFWCNPISGHATLYWYQQILGQGPKLLIQFQNNGVVDDSQLPKDRFSAERLKGVDSTLKIQPAKLEDSAVYLCASSSGLAGEQFFGPGTRLTVL.

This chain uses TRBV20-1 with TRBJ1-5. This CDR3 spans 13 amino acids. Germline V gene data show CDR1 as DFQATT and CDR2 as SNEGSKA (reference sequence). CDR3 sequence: CSARDGWSQPQHF.

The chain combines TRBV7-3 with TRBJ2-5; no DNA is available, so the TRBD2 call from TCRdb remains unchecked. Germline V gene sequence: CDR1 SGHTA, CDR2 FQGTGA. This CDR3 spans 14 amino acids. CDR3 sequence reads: CASSPTSVRETQYF. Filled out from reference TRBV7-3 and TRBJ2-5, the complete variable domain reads GAGVSQTPSNKVTEKGKYVELRCDPISGHTALYWYRQSLGQGPEFLIYFQGTGAADDSGLPNDRFFAVRPEGSVSTLKIQRTERGDSAVYLCASSPTSVRETQYFGPGTRLLVL.

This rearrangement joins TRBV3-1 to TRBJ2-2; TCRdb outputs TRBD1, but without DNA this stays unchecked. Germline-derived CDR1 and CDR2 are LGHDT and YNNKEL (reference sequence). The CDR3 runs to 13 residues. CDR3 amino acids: CASSNRGAGELFF. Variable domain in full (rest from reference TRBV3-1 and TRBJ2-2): DTAVSQTPKYLVTQMGNDKSIKCEQNLGHDTMYWYKQDSKKFLKIMFSYNNKELIINETVPNRFSPKSPDKAHLNLHINSLELGDSAVYFCASSNRGAGELFFGEGSRLTVL.

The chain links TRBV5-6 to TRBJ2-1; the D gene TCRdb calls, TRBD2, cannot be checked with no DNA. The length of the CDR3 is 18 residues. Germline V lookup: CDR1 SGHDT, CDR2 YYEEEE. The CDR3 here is CASSPPGRALPGGNEQFF. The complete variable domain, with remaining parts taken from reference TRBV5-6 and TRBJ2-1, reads DAGVTQSPTHLIKTRGQQVTLRCSPKSGHDTVSWYQQALGQGPQFIFQYYEEEERQRGNFPDRFSGHQFPNYSSELNVNALLLGDSALYLCASSPPGRALPGGNEQFFGPGTRLTVL.

CDR3 loop: CASSSDRGRMNTEAFF. This rearrangement joins TRBV6-5 to TRBJ1-1; TCRdb's D gene call, TRBD1, goes unchecked for lack of DNA. The CDR3 has 16 residues. Germline lookup yields CDR1 MNHEY and CDR2 SVGAGI.

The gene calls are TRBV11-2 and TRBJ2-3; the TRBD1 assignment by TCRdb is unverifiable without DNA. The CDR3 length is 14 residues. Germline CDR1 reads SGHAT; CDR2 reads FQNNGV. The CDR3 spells CASSLARGADTQYF.

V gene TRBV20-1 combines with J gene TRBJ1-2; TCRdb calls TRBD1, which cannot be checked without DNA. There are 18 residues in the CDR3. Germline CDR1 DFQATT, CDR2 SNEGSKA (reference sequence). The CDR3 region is CSARDPIQGTSNNYGYTF.

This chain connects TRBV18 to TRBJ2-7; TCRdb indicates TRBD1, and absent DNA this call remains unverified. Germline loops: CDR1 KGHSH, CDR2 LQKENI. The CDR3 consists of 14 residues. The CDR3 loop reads CASLGDMSSYEQYF. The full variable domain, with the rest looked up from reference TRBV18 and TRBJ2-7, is NAGVMQNPRHLVRRRGQEARLRCSPMKGHSHVYWYRQLPEEGLKFMVYLQKENIIDESGMPKERFSAEFPKEGPSILRIQQVVRGDSAAYFCASLGDMSSYEQYFGPGTRLTVT.